Described below is a single T cell receptor (beta chain) sequence and its context. This may stem from a read error, because a much larger clone lies one nucleotide away. The sample originates from a study of neurological immune-mediated disorders. TCRdb redid the calling of the 5' RACE reads with MiXCR, one entry per CDR3 protein. The sample has about 76,000 distinct CDR3 sequences, 17% seen once. The CDR3 has 14 residues. Looked up from germline, CDR1 is MNHEY and CDR2 is SVGEGT. The clonotype comes from a middle-aged woman in good health. Sequenced: PBMCs. J is TRBJ1-5 and V is TRBV6-2 or TRBV6-3; 9 nucleotides align to TRBD1. The CDR3, as DNA: TGTGCCAGCAGGAAGGGACAGGGCAATCAGCCCAAGCATTTT. Protein product: CASRKGQGNQPKHF.